A single TCR beta chain is shown here with its context. The antigen remains unidentified. This record comes from a study of cytomegalovirus exposure and HLA in healthy donors. Whole-study findings and limits: Near-uniform donor sequencing depth was presumed by presence/absence analyses.

The CDR3 has 15 amino acids. The V gene lost 6 bases and the J gene lost 4 bases, with 15 bases spanning the gap. Germline V gene sequence: CDR1 MDHEN, CDR2 SYDVKM. Vbeta (60) and Jbeta (13) primers were used in the PCR. The method was immunoSEQ multiplex PCR; TCRdb's version includes in-frame clones alone and lacks a portion of them. The table lists 150,000 to 200,000 clones, over 60% of them singletons. Sequenced material: PBMCs. The chain has TRBV28 and TRBJ1-4; D possibly corresponds to TRBD1 (6 bases). The TCR originated in a male donor in good health and CMV-seronegative. In DNA, the CDR3 is TGTGCCAGCAGCTCCCTGGACAGAGATAATGAAAAACTGTTTTTT. Translating gives CASSSLDRDNEKLFF.